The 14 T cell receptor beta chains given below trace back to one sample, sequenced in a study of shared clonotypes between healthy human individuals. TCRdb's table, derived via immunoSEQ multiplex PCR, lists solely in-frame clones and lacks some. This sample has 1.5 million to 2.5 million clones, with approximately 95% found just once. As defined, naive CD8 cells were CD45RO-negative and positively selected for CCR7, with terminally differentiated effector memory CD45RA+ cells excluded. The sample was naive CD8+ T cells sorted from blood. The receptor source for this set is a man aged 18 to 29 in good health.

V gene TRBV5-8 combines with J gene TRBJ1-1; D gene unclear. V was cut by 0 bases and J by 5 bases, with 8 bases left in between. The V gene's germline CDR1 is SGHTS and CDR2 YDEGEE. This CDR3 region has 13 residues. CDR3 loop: CASSLEAATEAFF. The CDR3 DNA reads TGTGCCAGCAGCTTGGAGGCAGCTACTGAAGCTTTCTTT.

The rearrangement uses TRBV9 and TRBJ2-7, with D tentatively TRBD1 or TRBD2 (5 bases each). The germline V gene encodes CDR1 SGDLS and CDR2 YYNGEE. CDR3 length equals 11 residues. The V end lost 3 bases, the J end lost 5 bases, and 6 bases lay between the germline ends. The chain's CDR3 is CASSGDDEQYF. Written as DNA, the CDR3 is TGTGCCAGCAGCGGGGACGACGAGCAGTACTTC.

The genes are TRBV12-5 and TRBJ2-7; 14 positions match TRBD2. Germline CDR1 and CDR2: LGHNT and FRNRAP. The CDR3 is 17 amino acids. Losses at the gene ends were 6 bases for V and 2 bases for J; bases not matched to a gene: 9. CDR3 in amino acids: CASGGTSGSHTTYEQYF. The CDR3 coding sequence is TGTGCTAGTGGGGGGACTAGCGGGAGCCATACCACCTACGAGCAGTACTTC.

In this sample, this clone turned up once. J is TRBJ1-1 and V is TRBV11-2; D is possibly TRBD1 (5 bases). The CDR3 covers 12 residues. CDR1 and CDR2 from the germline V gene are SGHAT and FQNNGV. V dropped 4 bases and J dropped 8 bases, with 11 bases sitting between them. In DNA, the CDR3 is TGTGCCAGCAGCTATCCGGGACTCGAAGCTTTCTTT. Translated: CASSYPGLEAFF. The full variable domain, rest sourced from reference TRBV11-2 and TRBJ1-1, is EAGVAQSPRYKIIEKRQSVAFWCNPISGHATLYWYQQILGQGPKLLIQFQNNGVVDDSQLPKDRFSAERLKGVDSTLKIQPAKLEDSAVYLCASSYPGLEAFFGQGTRLTVV.

CDR3 in DNA: TGTGCCACCAGCCTAGGGGGGGAGCAGTACTTC. Its translation is CATSLGGEQYF. This sequence joins TRBV15 and TRBJ2-7, with D tentatively TRBD1 or TRBD2 (6 bases each). CDR1 LNHNV and CDR2 YYDKDF come from the germline V gene (reference sequence). The CDR3 covers 11 residues. V lost 5 bases to trimming and J lost 7 bases, with 9 bases between them.

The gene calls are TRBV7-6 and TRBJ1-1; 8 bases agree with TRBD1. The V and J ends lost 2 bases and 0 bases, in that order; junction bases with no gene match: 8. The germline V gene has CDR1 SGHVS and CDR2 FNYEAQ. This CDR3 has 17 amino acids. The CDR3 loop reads CASSLLTGGAMNTEAFF. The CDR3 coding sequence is TGTGCCAGCAGCTTACTTACAGGGGGAGCCATGAACACTGAAGCTTTCTTT. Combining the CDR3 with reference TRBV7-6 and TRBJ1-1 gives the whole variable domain GAGVSQSPRYKVTKRGQDVALRCDPISGHVSLYWYRQALGQGPEFLTYFNYEAQQDKSGLPNDRFSAERPEGSISTLTIQRTEQRDSAMYRCASSLLTGGAMNTEAFFGQGTRLTVV.

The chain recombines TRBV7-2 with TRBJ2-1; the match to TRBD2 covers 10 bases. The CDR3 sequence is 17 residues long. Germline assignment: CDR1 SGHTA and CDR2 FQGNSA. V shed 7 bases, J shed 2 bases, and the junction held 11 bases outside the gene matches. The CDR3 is CASIGGVAGGPYNEQFF. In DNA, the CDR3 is TGTGCCAGCATCGGAGGGGTAGCGGGAGGCCCCTACAATGAGCAGTTCTTC.

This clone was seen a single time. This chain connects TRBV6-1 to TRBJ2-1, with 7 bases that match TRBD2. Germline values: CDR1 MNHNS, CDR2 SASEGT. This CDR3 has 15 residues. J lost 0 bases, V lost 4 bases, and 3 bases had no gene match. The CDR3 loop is CASSALAASYNEQFF. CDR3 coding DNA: TGTGCCAGCAGTGCTCTAGCGGCCTCCTACAATGAGCAGTTCTTC.

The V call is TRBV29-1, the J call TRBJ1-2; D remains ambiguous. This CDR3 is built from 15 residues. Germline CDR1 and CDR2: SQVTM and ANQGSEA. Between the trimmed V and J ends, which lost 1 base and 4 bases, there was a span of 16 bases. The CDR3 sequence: CSVEAQNPNGYGYTF. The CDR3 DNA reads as TGCAGCGTTGAAGCCCAGAACCCTAATGGCTATGGCTACACCTTC. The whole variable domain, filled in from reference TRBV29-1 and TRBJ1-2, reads SAVISQKPSRDICQRGTSLTIQCQVDSQVTMMFWYRQQPGQSLTLIATANQGSEATYESGFVIDKFPISRPNLTFSTLTVSNMSPEDSSIYLCSVEAQNPNGYGYTFGSGTRLTVV.

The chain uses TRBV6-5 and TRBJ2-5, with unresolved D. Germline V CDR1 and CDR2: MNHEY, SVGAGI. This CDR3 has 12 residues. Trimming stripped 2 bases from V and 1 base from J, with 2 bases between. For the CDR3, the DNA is TGTGCCAGCAGTTACCCCCAAGAGACCCAGTACTTC. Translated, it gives CASSYPQETQYF.

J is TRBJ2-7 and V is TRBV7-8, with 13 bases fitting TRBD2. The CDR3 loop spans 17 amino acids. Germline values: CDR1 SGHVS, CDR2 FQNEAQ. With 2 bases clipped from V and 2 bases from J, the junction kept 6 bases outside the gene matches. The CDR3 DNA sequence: TGTGCCAGCAGCTTAAGACTAGCGGGAGGCCTTCCCTACGAGCAGTACTTC. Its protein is CASSLRLAGGLPYEQYF.

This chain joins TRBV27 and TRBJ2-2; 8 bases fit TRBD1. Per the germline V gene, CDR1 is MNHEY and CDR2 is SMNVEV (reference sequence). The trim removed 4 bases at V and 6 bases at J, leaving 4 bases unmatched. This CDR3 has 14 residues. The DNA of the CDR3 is TGTGCCAGCAGTTCACGACAGGGGCCCGGGGAGCTGTTTTTT. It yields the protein CASSSRQGPGELFF.

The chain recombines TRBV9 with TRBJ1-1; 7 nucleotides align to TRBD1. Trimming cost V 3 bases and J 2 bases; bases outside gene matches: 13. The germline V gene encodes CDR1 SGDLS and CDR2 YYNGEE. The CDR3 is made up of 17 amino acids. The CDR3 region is CASSDNQRDSSNTEAFF. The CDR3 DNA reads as TGTGCCAGCAGCGATAACCAGCGGGACAGCTCAAACACTGAAGCTTTCTTT.

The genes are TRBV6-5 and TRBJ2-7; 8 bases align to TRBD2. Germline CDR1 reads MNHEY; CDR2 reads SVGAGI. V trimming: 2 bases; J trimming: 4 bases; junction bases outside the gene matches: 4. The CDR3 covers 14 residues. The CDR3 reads CASSYSLAGYEQYF. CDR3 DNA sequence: TGTGCCAGCAGTTACAGTCTAGCGGGTTACGAGCAGTACTTC.